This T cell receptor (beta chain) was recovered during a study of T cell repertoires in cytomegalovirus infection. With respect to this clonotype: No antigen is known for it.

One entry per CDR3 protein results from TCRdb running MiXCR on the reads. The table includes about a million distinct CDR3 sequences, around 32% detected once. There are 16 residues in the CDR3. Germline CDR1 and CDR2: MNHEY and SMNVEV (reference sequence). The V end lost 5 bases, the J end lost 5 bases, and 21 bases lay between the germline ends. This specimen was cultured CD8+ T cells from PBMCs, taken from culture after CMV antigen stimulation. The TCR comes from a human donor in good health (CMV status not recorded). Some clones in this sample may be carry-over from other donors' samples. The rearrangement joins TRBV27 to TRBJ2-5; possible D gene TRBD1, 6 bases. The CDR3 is CASSPLTGNEVETQYF. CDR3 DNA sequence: TGTGCCAGCAGTCCCCTAACAGGGAACGAGGTGGAGACCCAGTACTTC.